Listed here are 22 T cell receptor beta chains from one sample, sequenced in a study of cytomegalovirus exposure and HLA in healthy donors. Amplification used 60 Vbeta primers and 13 Jbeta primers. This table comes from immunoSEQ multiplex PCR, and its TCRdb copy is limited to in-frame clones, with some not included. The table has roughly 190,000 clones, more than 75% seen once. Sequenced sample: PBMCs. The receptors were gathered from a woman in her forties or fifties in good health and CMV-seropositive.

This chain connects TRBV10-3 to TRBJ2-3; D is possibly TRBD2 (6 bases). The CDR3 contains 13 residues. Germline V gene data show CDR1 as ENHRY and CDR2 as SYGVKD. Deletions cut 5 bases from V and 4 bases from J, with 10 bases between. DNA for the CDR3: TGTGCCATCAGTAAGCCGGGGGCAGATACGCAGTATTTT. As protein: CAISKPGADTQYF.

This clone was seen more than once but under ten times. The chain couples TRBV21-1 to TRBJ1-2; TRBD1, the table's D call, was not compared with the DNA. TRBV21-1 constitutes a pseudogene. The CDR3 is 15 amino acids. The CDR3 region is CASSGRQTTGYGYTF. As DNA, the CDR3 is TGTGCCAGCAGCGGCCGACAAACGACCGGCTATGGCTACACCTTC.

V usage is TRBV27 and J usage is TRBJ1-2; D is possibly TRBD1 (6 bases). The V end lost 5 bases, the J end lost 1 base, and 14 bases lay between the germline ends. Germline CDR1 MNHEY, CDR2 SMNVEV (reference sequence). This CDR3 contains 15 residues. CDR3 sequence reads: CASSTRQGSNYGYTF. The CDR3 coding sequence is TGTGCCAGCAGTACCCGGCAGGGGAGTAACTATGGCTACACCTTC.

V and J are TRBV6-6 and TRBJ2-1; tentatively, D is TRBD1 (6 bases). CDR3 length: 15 amino acids. Trimming stripped 0 bases from V and 10 bases from J, with 16 bases between. Germline-derived CDR1 and CDR2 are MNHNY and SVGAGI (reference sequence). The CDR3 bases are TGTGCCAGCAGTTACTCGATCGGAGCAGGGGACGAGCAGTTCTTC. Residues: CASSYSIGAGDEQFF.

This clone showed up just a few times. The rearrangement links TRBV27 to TRBJ2-7; D uncertain. The germline gives CDR1 MNHEY, CDR2 SMNVEV (reference sequence). The CDR3 is 12 residues long. Trimming pared 2 bases from V and 3 bases from J, leaving 5 bases between. The CDR3 protein is CASSLGRYEQYF. The CDR3 nucleotides read TGTGCCAGCAGTTTAGGGCGCTACGAGCAGTACTTC.

This clone appeared a few times. The rearrangement joins TRBV11-3 to TRBJ2-7, with 8 bases fitting TRBD1. CDR3 length: 13 amino acids. Germline CDR1 is SGHNT and CDR2 is YENEEA. The V gene end was trimmed by 1 base and the J gene end by 5 bases; junction bases not matched to a gene: 1. CDR3: CASSLAGGDEQYF. In DNA form, the CDR3 reads TGTGCCAGCAGCTTAGCAGGGGGCGACGAGCAGTACTTC.

The chain joins TRBV9 to TRBJ2-5; a possible D gene is TRBD1 (5 bases). There are 14 residues in the CDR3. Per germline, CDR1 SGDLS and CDR2 YYNGEE. V was shortened by 4 bases and J by 5 bases, with 15 bases between the two germline ends. CDR3 residues: CASSTSRSGETQYF. In DNA, the CDR3 is TGTGCCAGCAGCACCAGTAGATCAGGGGAGACCCAGTACTTC.

The chain combines TRBV5-4 with TRBJ1-2, with 9 nucleotides matching TRBD1. The CDR3 runs to 16 residues. Germline V gene lookup returns CDR1 SGHNT and CDR2 YYREEE (reference sequence). The V segment lost 0 bases and the J segment 7 bases; nucleotides outside the gene matches: 10. Written as DNA, the CDR3 is TGTGCCAGCAGCTTGGCCAGGGACAGGGCTAAATCTGGCTACACCTTC. Its protein is CASSLARDRAKSGYTF.

The chain uses TRBV11-3 and TRBJ2-1; 11 bases map to TRBD1. CDR3 size: 15 residues. Germline loops: CDR1 SGHNT, CDR2 YENEEA. Trimming removed 3 bases from V and 4 bases from J; junction bases left unmatched: 2. This CDR3 reads CASSLGTGGYNEQFF. The CDR3 nucleotides are TGTGCCAGCAGCTTGGGGACAGGGGGGTACAATGAGCAGTTCTTC.

This clone has a handful of counts. The V call is TRBV7-2, the J call TRBJ1-3; D perhaps matches TRBD1 (5 bases). There are 14 residues in the CDR3. Germline V CDR1 and CDR2: SGHTA, FQGNSA. V lost 5 bases to trimming and J lost 1 base, with 9 bases between them. This CDR3 reads CASSQQGSGNTIYF. CDR3 nucleotides: TGTGCCAGCAGCCAGCAGGGTTCTGGAAACACCATATATTTT.

Of note for this clone: One junction end does not reproduce the germline sequence, and a read error may be involved. The chain couples TRBV7-7 to TRBJ2-5, with D unclear. The CDR3 has 13 residues. CDR1 is SSHAT, CDR2 FNYEAQ, per germline (reference sequence). CDR3 bases: TGTGCTAGCAGCTTAGGGCCACAAGAGACCCAGTACTTC. Translated: CASSLGPQETQYF.

This clone was observed once. CDR3: CASSFLTRGDSPLHF. The CDR3 DNA reads as TGTGCCAGCAGTTTTCTAACCAGGGGTGATTCACCCCTCCACTTT. This chain uses TRBV27 with TRBJ1-6; D may be TRBD1 (6 bases). V was trimmed by 3 bases and J by 8 bases, leaving 14 bases between them. The CDR3 runs to 15 residues. CDR1 is MNHEY and CDR2 is SMNVEV in the germline V gene (reference sequence).

This clone was recorded only once. J is TRBJ1-2 and V is TRBV11-2; TRBD1 agrees at 7 bases. The CDR3 covers 15 residues. The germline gives CDR1 SGHAT, CDR2 FQNNGV. V shed 5 bases and J 8 bases; nucleotides not matched to a gene: 14. The CDR3 region has the DNA TGTGCCAGCAGCCCCTCCCTTGACAGGGATCAGGGCTACACCTTC. It codes for CASSPSLDRDQGYTF.

The chain is built from TRBV19 and TRBJ1-1; 9 bases are a match to TRBD1. With 6 bases clipped from V and 3 bases from J, the junction kept 8 bases outside the gene matches. Germline-derived CDR1 and CDR2 are LNHDA and SQIVND (reference sequence). CDR3 length: 15 amino acids. This CDR3 is CASRRTGEDYTEAFF. DNA of the CDR3: TGTGCCAGTAGAAGGACAGGGGAGGATTACACTGAAGCTTTCTTT.

This clone was observed once. The chain recombines TRBV19 with TRBJ1-1; tentative D call: TRBD1 (6 bases). This CDR3 has 14 residues. Germline V gives CDR1 LNHDA, CDR2 SQIVND (reference sequence). The germline V and J ends were trimmed by 2 bases and 0 bases, with 7 bases remaining between them. The CDR3 region has the DNA TGTGCCAGTAGTATAACAGGGCTGAACACTGAAGCTTTCTTT. This translates into CASSITGLNTEAFF.

This sequence joins TRBV7-9 and TRBJ1-5; 8 nucleotides agree with TRBD1. V lost 1 base and J lost 5; bases outside the gene matches: 4. CDR1 is SEHNR, CDR2 FQNEAQ, per germline (reference sequence). The CDR3 is made up of 15 amino acids. The CDR3 loop reads CASSLGGQGDQPQHF. The CDR3 DNA is TGTGCCAGCAGCTTAGGCGGACAGGGAGATCAGCCCCAGCATTTT.

This chain uses TRBV2 with TRBJ1-2; D might be TRBD1 (5 bases). The CDR3 consists of 13 residues. Germline V gives CDR1 SNHLY, CDR2 FYNNEI. With 3 bases removed from V and 5 bases from J, the gap between germline ends came to 10 bases. DNA for the CDR3: TGTGCCAGCAGTGACAGGGCGGATTATGGCTACACCTTC. Translating it yields CASSDRADYGYTF. Drawing the rest from reference TRBV2 and TRBJ1-2, the complete variable domain is EPEVTQTPSHQVTQMGQEVILRCVPISNHLYFYWYRQILGQKVEFLVSFYNNEISEKSEIFDDQFSVERPDGSNFTLKIRSTKLEDSAMYFCASSDRADYGYTFGSGTRLTVV.

The chain combines TRBV2 with TRBJ2-5; possibly TRBD1 for D (6 bases). V was shortened by 5 bases and J by 2 bases, with 12 bases between the two germline ends. Germline V CDR1 and CDR2: SNHLY, FYNNEI. The CDR3 is made up of 14 amino acids. Written as DNA, the CDR3 is TGTGCCAGCAGTCGACAGGTGGGGCAAGAGACCCAGTACTTC. Encoded protein: CASSRQVGQETQYF. The complete variable domain, with remaining parts taken from reference TRBV2 and TRBJ2-5, reads EPEVTQTPSHQVTQMGQEVILRCVPISNHLYFYWYRQILGQKVEFLVSFYNNEISEKSEIFDDQFSVERPDGSNFTLKIRSTKLEDSAMYFCASSRQVGQETQYFGPGTRLLVL.

V is TRBV7-9 and J is TRBJ1-3; 8 positions agree with TRBD1. The CDR3 totals 18 residues. The germline CDR1 and CDR2 sequences are SEHNR and FQNEAQ (reference sequence). V lost 6 bases and J lost 4; bases outside the gene matches: 17. CDR3 loop: CASSTFQGAMVYGNTIYF. The DNA for the CDR3 is TGTGCCAGCAGTACCTTCCAGGGGGCTATGGTGTACGGAAACACCATATATTTT.

The CDR3 sequence is CASSGNGRVDYGYTF. The CDR3 DNA sequence: TGTGCCAGCAGCGGGAACGGGCGGGTGGACTATGGCTACACCTTC. This chain links TRBV5-6 with TRBJ1-2; D remains unclear. Germline CDR1 and CDR2: SGHDT and YYEEEE. The V end lost 4 bases, the J end lost 3 bases, and 16 bases lay between the germline ends. The CDR3 is 15 residues long.

The chain carries TRBV27 and TRBJ2-3; TRBD1 matches 11 bases. V was pared by 6 bases and J by 2 bases, with 4 bases of the junction left unmatched. This CDR3 is built from 15 residues. The germline V gene encodes CDR1 MNHEY and CDR2 SMNVEV (reference sequence). The CDR3 nucleotides are TGTGCCAGCAGAAGGACAGGGGGCGACACAGATACGCAGTATTTT. Translation: CASRRTGGDTDTQYF.

The rearrangement joins TRBV6-1 to TRBJ1-5; a possible D gene is TRBD1 (5 bases). CDR1 is MNHNS and CDR2 is SASEGT in the germline V gene. The CDR3 length is 15 residues. With 2 bases removed from V and 3 bases from J, the gap between germline ends came to 11 bases. Here the CDR3 reads CASSEIGTFNQPQHF. The CDR3 DNA sequence: TGTGCCAGCAGTGAAATCGGGACTTTCAATCAGCCCCAGCATTTT.